This T cell receptor beta chain was identified during a study of blood T cell repertoires in COVID-19. Data came from immunoSEQ multiplex PCR; TCRdb stores just in-frame clones and leaves some out. The repertoire consists of approximately 390,000 clones, with 88% occurring once and the leading ten covering around 2%. Comment on this clone: The same CDR3 can be traced to other DNA sequences in this sample.

Deletions cut 3 bases from V and 9 bases from J, with 9 bases between. The CDR3 runs to 13 residues. Germline assignment: CDR1 WNHNN and CDR2 SYGVQD (reference sequence). The receptor's source is a woman between 40 and 50 years old with acute COVID-19. V is TRBV10-1 and J is TRBJ1-6; D uncertain. The source material was PBMCs or T cells enriched from blood (not recorded which). The chain's CDR3 is CASSEGRGSPLHF. DNA of the CDR3: TGCGCCAGCAGTGAAGGTCGGGGTTCACCCCTCCACTTT.